This T cell receptor beta chain came from a study of cytomegalovirus exposure and HLA in healthy donors. Study-wide findings and caveats: In a later analysis, common viral pathogens appeared linked to several of the most significant clusters. Researchers catalogued some 160 TCR beta chains as cytomegalovirus-associated. In a later analysis, V- and J-gene trimming of beta chains associated with a DCLRE1C missense variant, replicated independently.

Remarks on this clone: Its antigen remains unknown.

13 Jbeta primers and 60 Vbeta primers were used for the PCR. Clones were read by immunoSEQ multiplex PCR, and TCRdb kept only the in-frame ones, dropping some. The table shows some 95,000 clones, with just over 65% occurring only once. V lost 0 bases and J 3 bases, leaving 12 bases between the germline ends. The germline CDR1 and CDR2 sequences are MGHRA and YSYEKL. The CDR3 has 16 residues. The source is a man younger than 45 in good health and CMV-seronegative. The V and J genes are TRBV4-1 and TRBJ1-5, with D perhaps TRBD1 (6 bases). Material: PBMCs. Written as DNA, the CDR3 is TGCGCCAGCAGCCAAGAATCAGGACAGTACAATCAGCCCCAGCATTTT. Encoded protein: CASSQESGQYNQPQHF.